Each of the 3 T cell receptor beta chains below was sequenced from the same sample in a study of T cell responses to AZD1222 COVID-19 vaccine (dated by TCRdb to about 2021). The library was produced with the immunoSEQ multiplex PCR assay. TCRdb stores this immuneACCESS table with in-frame sequences only. Part of the clones is absent; in the studies checked, under half of the shortfall reflects unresolved V genes, and no reason is known for the rest. The sample contains 90,000 to 110,000 clones, approximately 87% of them found a single time. Of the sample, 4% to 5.5% falls within the top ten clones. This specimen's time point label, per the study, means: about 28 days (+/-7) after the second vaccine dose. Sample: peripheral blood, taken 28 days after the second AZD1222 dose. The receptor source for this set is an adult who received the AZD1222 COVID-19 vaccine.

This clone appeared once. The gene calls are TRBV6-2 or TRBV6-3 and TRBJ2-7; D unclear. Germline V gene data show CDR1 as MNHEY and CDR2 as SVGEGT. V dropped 0 bases and J dropped 0 bases, with 6 bases sitting between them. CDR3 size: 14 residues. CDR3 in amino acids: CASSYSGLSYEQYF. CDR3 sequence (DNA): TGTGCCAGCAGTTACTCGGGCCTCTCCTACGAGCAGTACTTC.

The CDR3 sequence: CAISEYTSTGSTEAFF. In DNA form, the CDR3 reads TGTGCCATCAGTGAGTACACCTCGACAGGGAGCACTGAAGCTTTCTTT. The chain joins TRBV10-3 to TRBJ1-1, with 7 bases identical to TRBD1. This CDR3 contains 16 residues. CDR1 is ENHRY and CDR2 is SYGVKD in the germline V gene. With 1 base clipped from V and 4 bases from J, the junction kept 9 bases outside the gene matches.

The V and J genes are TRBV19 and TRBJ2-1; D possibly matches TRBD1 or TRBD2 (5 bases each). The length of the CDR3 is 13 residues. Germline V gives CDR1 LNHDA, CDR2 SQIVND (reference sequence). Trimming took 4 bases from V and 6 from J, leaving 10 bases between them. DNA of the CDR3: TGTGCCAGTAGTACCTCAGGGACCAATGAGCAGTTCTTC. Protein: CASSTSGTNEQFF.